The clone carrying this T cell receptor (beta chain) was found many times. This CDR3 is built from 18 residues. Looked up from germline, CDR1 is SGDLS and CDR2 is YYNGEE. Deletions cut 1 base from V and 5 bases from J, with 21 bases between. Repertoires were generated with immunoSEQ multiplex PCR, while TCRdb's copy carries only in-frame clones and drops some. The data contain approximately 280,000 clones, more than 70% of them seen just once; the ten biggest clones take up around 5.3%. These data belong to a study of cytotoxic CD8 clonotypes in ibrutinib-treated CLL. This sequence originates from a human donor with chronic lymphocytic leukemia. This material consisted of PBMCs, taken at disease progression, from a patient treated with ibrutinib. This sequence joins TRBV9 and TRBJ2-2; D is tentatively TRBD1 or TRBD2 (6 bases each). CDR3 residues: CASSVRPGALIRTGELFF. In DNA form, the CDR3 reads TGTGCCAGCAGCGTACGTCCGGGGGCCCTAATTCGGACCGGGGAGCTGTTTTTT. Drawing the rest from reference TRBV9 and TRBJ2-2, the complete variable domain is DSGVTQTPKHLITATGQRVTLRCSPRSGDLSVYWYQQSLDQGLQFLIQYYNGEERAKGNILERFSAQQFPDLHSELNLSSLELGDSALYFCASSVRPGALIRTGELFFGEGSRLTVL.